This record covers a single TCR beta chain. Its specificity is unknown. Sequencing relied on a cDNA template that was reverse transcribed from extracted RNA. Profiling relied on immunoSEQ multiplex PCR, and the TCRdb table lists in-frame clones only, not all of them. Of approximately 140,000 clones listed, roughly 50% are singletons. The data were taken from a study of CD8+ T cells in alopecia areata. Background on the study: Treatment comprised oral tofacitinib, 5 to 10 mg twice daily, in treated patients.

The CDR3 extends over 13 amino acids. Per the germline V gene, CDR1 is SGDLS and CDR2 is YYNGEE. The V end was cut by 1 base, the J end by 0 bases, with 4 bases between. Whole-study results and caveats: Lesional scalp, notably in alopecia totalis/universalis, had clonality above that of normal scalp.

In alopecia areata patients, both lesional scalp punch biopsies and peripheral blood were collected. The chain combines TRBV9 with TRBJ1-1; no firm D call. Sample: CD4+ T cells sorted from blood. This receptor was identified in a human donor with alopecia areata. CDR3 in DNA: TGTGCCAGCAGCGTAACAGTGAACACTGAAGCTTTCTTT. Protein: CASSVTVNTEAFF.